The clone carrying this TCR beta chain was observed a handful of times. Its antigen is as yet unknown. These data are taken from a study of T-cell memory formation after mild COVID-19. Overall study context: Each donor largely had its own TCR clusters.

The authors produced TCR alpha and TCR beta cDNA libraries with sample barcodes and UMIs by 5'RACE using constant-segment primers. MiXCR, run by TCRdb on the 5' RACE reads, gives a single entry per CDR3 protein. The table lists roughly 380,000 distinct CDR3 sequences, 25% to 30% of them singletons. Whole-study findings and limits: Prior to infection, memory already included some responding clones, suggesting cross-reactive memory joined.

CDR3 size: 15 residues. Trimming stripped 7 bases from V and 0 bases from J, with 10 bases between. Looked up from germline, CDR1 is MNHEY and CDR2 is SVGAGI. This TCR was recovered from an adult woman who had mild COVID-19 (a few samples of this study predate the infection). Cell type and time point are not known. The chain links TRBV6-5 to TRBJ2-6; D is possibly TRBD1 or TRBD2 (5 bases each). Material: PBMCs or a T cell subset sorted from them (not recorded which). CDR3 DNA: TGTGCCAGCATGAGGGACCACTCTGGGGCCAACGTCCTGACTTTC. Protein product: CASMRDHSGANVLTF.